This record covers a single T cell receptor (beta chain). What it recognizes is unknown. V was cut by 4 bases and J by 1 base, with 19 bases left in between. The CDR3 totals 17 residues. Germline CDR1 is SGHRS and CDR2 is YFSETQ. The sample belongs to a study of identifying expanded T cells in peripheral blood. Study outcomes and limitations: Technical replicates showed 0.9 to 1.5 changed clones; about two weeks about 16.4; four weeks 19. Clone count variance between two-week samples rose with total template count.

During the collection period, no donor immune events like infections were recorded. Profiling relied on immunoSEQ multiplex PCR, and the TCRdb table lists in-frame clones only, not all of them. The repertoire holds about 90,000 clones, with about 88% as singletons. The receptor comes from a person between 18 and 75 years old in good health. The specimen sequenced was blood. This chain connects TRBV5-1 to TRBJ2-3, with a tentative D call TRBD2 (6 bases). For the CDR3, the DNA is TGCGCCAGCAGCCCGACCCCTGGGGGGAAGGGCACAGATACGCAGTATTTT. This encodes CASSPTPGGKGTDTQYF.